This T cell receptor (beta chain) is from a study of blood T cell repertoires in COVID-19 (dated by TCRdb to about 2020). Some background on the complete study: The collaborator samples originated in the United States, Italy and Spain and spanned the acute and convalescent phases of COVID-19. The material from the prospective study consisted of cDNA or gDNA derived from T cells, B-cell-depleted T cells, or PBMCs. The dataset comprised deeply sampled blood TCRbeta repertoires from subjects exposed to, actively infected with, or recovered from COVID-19. The repertoires were released in a freely available public database intended as a resource for research on the immune response to SARS-CoV-2. The samples were drawn from the first 160 participants of the ongoing ImmuneRACE study and from roughly 1,300 subjects provided by 6 global collaborators. The sample metadata nearly always contained a de-identified subject ID, COVID-19 status, age in years and sex. Where available, HLA class I and class II types were obtained from metadata supplied by the sample provider rather than from assay-based typing.

The collaborating institutions used their own protocols to collect whole blood in K2EDTA tubes. For TCRbeta analysis, collaborators shipped samples in one of three forms: frozen whole blood, isolated PBMCs, or DNA extracted from either of those sample types. CDR1 and CDR2, looked up from the germline V gene, are LGHNT and FRNRAP. V and J are truncated by 0 bases and 0 bases respectively, leaving an intervening sequence of 8 bases. Counted from cysteine to phenylalanine, this CDR3 has 15 amino acids. Just CDR3 DNA is preserved here, 45 bases in frame from base 1. About this clone itself: Its antigen has not been determined. Nothing much larger sits one base from this clone, and base qualities are not available.

The paper as a whole reports these results and caveats: How much clinical and demographic metadata was included differed by source and by participant, and the metadata was provided uncurated.

TCRbeta CDR3 regions were amplified from genomic DNA using the immunoSEQ Assay, a bias-controlled multiplex PCR. The study's own analysis went as follows. The number of nucleated cells in each sample was estimated by amplification of reference gene primers within the assay. To quantify the absolute abundance of each unique TCRbeta CDR3 rearrangement, sequence reads were collapsed and filtered. For each sample, productive Simpson clonality was calculated as the square root of Simpson's diversity index over productive rearrangements. This is the immuneACCESS table as TCRdb keeps it, with only in-frame sequences that have V and J called. A part of the clones is gone; compared with another copy, unresolved V genes explain less than half, and the rest is unexplained. V and J calls plus clone size are reproduced from that table; the DNA served to infer D and trimming. This sample lists about 68,000 clones; 70% to 90% were detected once. Jointly, the top ten make up 3.5% to 4.5% of the sample.

The receptor chain draws on TRBV12-5 and TRBJ1-1, with no confident D gene call. The sample comprised peripheral blood. This receptor was identified in a man aged 45-65 years with acute or convalescent COVID-19. This receptor has the CDR3 CASGLVRELNTEAFF. The DNA sequence is given as TGTGCTAGTGGTTTGGTACGGGAATTGAACACTGAAGCTTTCTTT.